This T cell receptor (beta chain) is from a study of blood T cell repertoires in COVID-19. Per germline, CDR1 KGHSH and CDR2 LQKENI. The V gene end was trimmed by 3 bases and the J gene end by 4 bases; junction bases not matched to a gene: 6. This CDR3 comprises 16 residues. Generated by immunoSEQ multiplex PCR, the TCRdb table keeps only in-frame clones and is missing some. This sample has about 100,000 clones; about 88% occur once, and the top ten carry roughly 7.3%. The sample comprised peripheral blood. The sequence derives from a man younger than 40 in a cohort sampled during active COVID-19. The V and J genes are TRBV18 and TRBJ2-1, with TRBD1 matching 10 bases. CDR3 nucleotides: TGTGCCAGCTCACCTTCGCCGGGACAGGGGTACAATGAGCAGTTCTTC. Amino acid sequence: CASSPSPGQGYNEQFF.